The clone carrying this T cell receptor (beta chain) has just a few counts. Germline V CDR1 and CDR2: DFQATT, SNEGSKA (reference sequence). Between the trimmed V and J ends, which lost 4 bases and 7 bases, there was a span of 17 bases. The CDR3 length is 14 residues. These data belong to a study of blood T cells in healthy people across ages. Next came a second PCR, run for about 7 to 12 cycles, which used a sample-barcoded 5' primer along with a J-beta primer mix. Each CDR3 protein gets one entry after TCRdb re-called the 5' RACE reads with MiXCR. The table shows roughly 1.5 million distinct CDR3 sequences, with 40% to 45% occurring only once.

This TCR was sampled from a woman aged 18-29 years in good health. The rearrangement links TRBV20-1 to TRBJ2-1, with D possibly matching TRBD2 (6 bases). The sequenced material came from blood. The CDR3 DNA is TGCAGTGCTAACCGGGACTCCCCCGCAAATGAGCAGTTCTTC. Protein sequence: CSANRDSPANEQFF.